This entry concerns a single TCR beta chain. What it binds is not known. Full-length variable regions came from constant-region reverse primers plus semi-nested Nested Universal Primer A PCR. Via MiXCR, TCRdb re-called the 5' RACE reads, giving one row per CDR3 protein. The sample comprises just over 60,000 distinct CDR3 sequences, roughly 30% of which are singletons, and roughly 2% rests with the top ten. Germline V lookup: CDR1 SGHRS, CDR2 YFSETQ. The V segment lost 4 bases and the J segment 4 bases; nucleotides outside the gene matches: 2. This CDR3 has 15 amino acids. Study outcomes and limitations: Larger-cohort validation covered only one TCR beta V-J rearrangement. Tumor-infiltrating Treg TCR alpha and beta sequences overlapped most with tumor naive CD4+ T cells, then blood naive.

Naive CD4+ T cells were purified with Tregs depleted by CD25. The sequence was collected from a female donor with breast cancer. Sequenced: tumor-infiltrating naive CD4+ T cells sorted from the breast tumor. Sample subset: naive CD4+ T cells, CD4+CD45RA+CD25-. The J gene is TRBJ2-3, the V gene TRBV5-1, with 14 bases fitting TRBD2. The CDR3 here is CASSPGLAGADTQYF. The CDR3 nucleotides are TGCGCCAGCAGCCCGGGACTAGCGGGAGCAGATACGCAGTATTTT. Drawing the rest from reference TRBV5-1 and TRBJ2-3, the complete variable domain is KAGVTQTPRYLIKTRGQQVTLSCSPISGHRSVSWYQQTPGQGLQFLFEYFSETQRNKGNFPGRFSGRQFSNSRSEMNVSTLELGDSALYLCASSPGLAGADTQYFGPGTRLTVL.